A selection of T cell receptor beta chains follows, all from one sample in a study of cytomegalovirus exposure and HLA in healthy donors. The protocol was immunoSEQ multiplex PCR, while the TCRdb copy is restricted to in-frame clones and leaves out a portion. The sample has fewer than 250,000 clones, around nine tenths seen once; the top ten hold 2.6%. Sample: PBMCs. Every receptor here comes from a man aged 18 to 30 in good health and CMV-seronegative. Each CDR3 is given with its conserved first and last residue. A D gene is named only where the DNA matches it firmly. Clone size is given for some rows only: seen once, a few or many times, or a class if the clone is expanded.

. 17 TRBJ1-5 TRBV7-8 . TGTGCCAGCAGCTTAGGACCCGGGTGGGGCAGCAATCAGCCCCAGCATTTT CASSLGPGWGSNQPQHF
TRBD2 15 TRBJ2-7 TRBV7-9 . TGTGCCAGCAGCTTATATAGCGGGAGCTCCTACGAGCAGTACTTC CASSLYSGSSYEQYF
TRBD2 15 TRBJ2-5 TRBV10-2 . TGCGCCAGCAGCGGCGGGGGGGACAGACAAGAGACCCAGTACTTC CASSGGGDRQETQYF
. 11 TRBJ2-7 TRBV6-6 . TGTGCCAGCAGGCAAGCCGACGAGCAGTACTTC CASRQADEQYF
. 16 TRBJ2-6 TRBV5-1 . TGCGCCAGCAGCCCGGACAGCAACTCTGGGGCCAACGTCCTGACTTTC CASSPDSNSGANVLTF
TRBD2 17 TRBJ2-5 TRBV18 . TGTGCCAGCTCCCCCGCTCGGACTAGCGGGCTCGGAGAGACCCAGTACTTC CASSPARTSGLGETQYF
. 16 TRBJ2-3 TRBV5-1 . TGCGCCAGCAGCCTACCTCTAGACGCCGTTACAGATACGCAGTATTTT CASSLPLDAVTDTQYF
. 15 TRBJ1-5 TRBV4-2 . TGTGCCAGCAGCCAAGGGAGCAGGGAGGGTCAGCCCCAGCATTTT CASSQGSREGQPQHF
TRBD2 19 TRBJ2-7 TRBV27 once TGTGCCAGCAGTTTCCAGGGGGTCCGGGGCGGACTAGCGGGAAGGGAGCAGTACTTC CASSFQGVRGGLAGREQYF
. 14 TRBJ1-2 TRBV27 few TGTGCCAGCAGTTTAATGAGGGCGGGCTATGGCTACACCTTC CASSLMRAGYGYTF
TRBD2 16 TRBJ2-7 TRBV7-2 few TGTGCCAGCAGCTTCCATAGCGGGGGGGCTTATTACGAGCAGTACTTC CASSFHSGGAYYEQYF
TRBD1 15 TRBJ1-3 TRBV27 once TGTGCCAGCAGCACAACAGGGGGATCGGGAAACACCATATATTTT CASSTTGGSGNTIYF
TRBD2 14 TRBJ2-7 TRBV5-4 . TGTGCCAGCAGCCTGGGGGGCGGGGGGCGCGAGCAGTACTTC CASSLGGGGREQYF
TRBD1 15 TRBJ1-2 TRBV28 . TGTGCCAGCAGTTTATGGACAGGGACTCTCTATGGCTACACCTTC CASSLWTGTLYGYTF
. 15 TRBJ2-5 TRBV30 . TGTGCCTGGACCAAGGGGGAGTCGGTTGTGGAGACCCAGTACTTC CAWTKGESVVETQYF
. 16 TRBJ2-7 TRBV21-1 . TGTGCCAGCACCCTAACCCGTAGGGGAAGCTCCTACGAGCAGTACTTC CASTLTRRGSSYEQYF
TRBD2 15 TRBJ2-7 TRBV6-4 . TGTGCCAGCATTGCGACTAGCGGTCCATCCTACGAGCAGTACTTC CASIATSGPSYEQYF
. 15 TRBJ1-6 TRBV11-2 . TGTGCCAGCAGCTTTTCTTTGCGGAATAATTCACCCCTCCACTTT CASSFSLRNNSPLHF
TRBD1 13 TRBJ2-3 TRBV18 . TGTGCCAGCTCACCAACAGGGGCAGATACGCAGTATTTT CASSPTGADTQYF
TRBD2 18 TRBJ2-2 TRBV19 . TGTGCCAGTAGTGCCCTCGGACTAGCGGGGAACGGGGGCGAGGAGCTGTTTTTT CASSALGLAGNGGEELFF
TRBD2 13 TRBJ2-1 TRBV4-1 once TGCGCCAGCAGCCTCGGGACTAGGTATGAGCAGTTCTTC CASSLGTRYEQFF
. 15 TRBJ2-7 TRBV6-1 . TGTGCCACCCATGAGTCAGGGTTGGCCTCCTACGAGCAGTACTTC CATHESGLASYEQYF
. 11 TRBJ2-7 TRBV20-1 . TGCAGTGCTAGGTGGAGGCCAGAGCAGTACTTC CSARWRPEQYF
TRBD1 18 TRBJ2-5 TRBV5-1 . TGCGCCAGCAGCTTGGATTTTGGACAGGGAGGTTTCCAAGAGACCCAGTACTTC CASSLDFGQGGFQETQYF
TRBD2 16 TRBJ2-3 TRBV6-6 . TGTGCCCGCGGGCGGGAGGGCCCCGTCGTGGCAGATACGCAGTATTTT CARGREGPVVADTQYF
. 12 TRBJ1-1 TRBV30 . TGTGCCTGGGGGGGCATGAACACTGAAGCTTTCTTT CAWGGMNTEAFF
TRBD1 14 TRBJ1-2 TRBV10-3 . TGTGCCATCAGTGAAGGCAGGGGGAACTATGGCTACACCTTC CAISEGRGNYGYTF
TRBD1 15 TRBJ2-6 TRBV4-1 . TGCGCCACTACCGGGACAGAGGCTGGGGCCAACGTCCTGACTTTC CATTGTEAGANVLTF
TRBD1 14 TRBJ1-1 TRBV6-6 . TGTGCCACCCGGGACAGGGGAGGAAACACTGAAGCTTTCTTT CATRDRGGNTEAFF
. 14 TRBJ2-3 TRBV5-1 . TGCGCCAGCAGCTTGGGGACAGCCACAGATACGCAGTATTTT CASSLGTATDTQYF
. 13 TRBJ2-7 TRBV5-4 . TGTGCCAGCAGCTTGGCCCCAGGGTACGAGCAGTACTTC CASSLAPGYEQYF
TRBD2 17 TRBJ2-5 TRBV15 . TGTGCCACCAGCAGAGACCGTAGACTAGCGGGGGCAGAGACCCAGTACTTC CATSRDRRLAGAETQYF
TRBD1 16 TRBJ2-2 TRBV27 . TGTGCCAGCAGAAGGGACAGGGGGCCTATGACCGGGGAGCTGTTTTTT CASRRDRGPMTGELFF
. 12 TRBJ2-1 TRBV1 . TGCACCAGCAGCCAAGGCGGCACTGAGCAGTTCTTC CTSSQGGTEQFF
. 16 TRBJ2-7 TRBV11-2 . TGTGCCAGCAGCCATGAACGGGGTTTGTTAGGTTACGAGCAGTACTTC CASSHERGLLGYEQYF
TRBD1 16 TRBJ2-7 TRBV18 . TGTGCCAGCTCACGTCTCGGGACAGGGAATCCCTACGAGCAGTACTTC CASSRLGTGNPYEQYF
TRBD1 16 TRBJ2-3 TRBV4-3 . TGCGCCAGCAGCCAAGAACCCCGACAGGGGGGGAATACGCAGTATTTT CASSQEPRQGGNTQYF
. 10 TRBJ2-5 TRBV2 . TGTGCCAGCAGAGCAGAGACCCAGTACTTC CASRAETQYF
. 15 TRBJ1-2 TRBV19 . TGTGCCAGTACCATCCGGCCGACATACAACTATGGCTACACCTTC CASTIRPTYNYGYTF
TRBD2 19 TRBJ2-1 TRBV15 . TGTGCCACCAGCAGAACGGGATTTGAGGCGGGGGGGCCAGGGAATGAGCAGTTCTTC CATSRTGFEAGGPGNEQFF
. 12 TRBJ2-5 TRBV9 few TGTGCCAGCAGGACGGGGGAAGAGACCCAGTACTTC CASRTGEETQYF
. 15 TRBJ1-5 TRBV15 . TGTGCCACCAGCGTACGCGGGGAAGGGCATCAATCCCAGCATTTT CATSVRGEGHQSQHF
. 14 TRBJ1-2 TRBV7-2 . TGTGCCAGCAGCTTGGGAGGGTTGGACTATGGCTACACCTTC CASSLGGLDYGYTF
. 14 TRBJ2-3 TRBV7-2 . TGTGCCAGCAGCTTGAAACTAGCTTGGGATACGCAGTATTTT CASSLKLAWDTQYF